Each of the 27 T cell receptor beta chains below was sequenced from the same sample in a study of blood T cell repertoires in COVID-19. Only in-frame clones appear in the TCRdb table, and some are missing; sequencing was by immunoSEQ multiplex PCR. The sample holds about 200,000 clones; around 92% are singletons and the top ten take around 8.4%. The sequenced sample was PBMCs or T cells enriched from blood (not recorded which). The source of these receptors is a woman aged 18-29 years who had recovered from COVID-19.

The CDR3 region is CASSRDRVAETQYF. The DNA for the CDR3 is TGTGCCAGCAGCCGGGACAGGGTAGCGGAGACCCAGTACTTC. The V gene is TRBV9, the J gene TRBJ2-5; 9 nucleotides align to TRBD1. This CDR3 has 14 residues. Looked up from germline, CDR1 is SGDLS and CDR2 is YYNGEE. V gave up 4 bases and J gave up 5 bases; unmatched junction bases: 6.

The chain links TRBV28 to TRBJ1-2; 7 nucleotides match TRBD1. Germline CDR1 reads MDHEN; CDR2 reads SYDVKM. CDR3 length equals 13 residues. V lost 6 bases and J lost 1; bases outside the gene matches: 2. CDR3 amino acids: CASRWDSNYGYTF. The CDR3 DNA reads as TGTGCCAGCAGGTGGGACAGTAACTATGGCTACACCTTC.

CDR3 nucleotides: TGCGCCAGCAGCCCAACAGGTCTTGAGGACTCTGGAAACACCATATATTTT. As protein: CASSPTGLEDSGNTIYF. The gene calls are TRBV4-1 and TRBJ1-3; the D gene is possibly TRBD1 (5 bases). The CDR3 length is 17 residues. Germline CDR1 reads MGHRA; CDR2 reads YSYEKL. V lost 4 bases to trimming and J lost 0 bases, with 16 bases between them.

The V gene is TRBV12-3 or TRBV12-4, the J gene TRBJ1-6; the D gene is possibly TRBD1 (5 bases). The CDR3 is 13 residues long. V gave up 5 bases and J gave up 5 bases, with 7 bases separating them. The chain's CDR3 is CASSQDNNSPLHF. Here the CDR3 DNA reads TGTGCCAGCAGTCAGGACAATAATTCACCCCTCCACTTT.

This chain uses TRBV29-1 with TRBJ1-5; tentatively, D is TRBD1 (6 bases). V was shortened by 7 bases and J by 2 bases, with 15 bases between the two germline ends. The CDR3 contains 14 residues. CDR1 SQVTM and CDR2 ANQGSEA come from the germline V gene. Written as DNA, the CDR3 is TGCAGCGCCACGTCAGGGGTGGGCAATCAGCCCCAGCATTTT. Protein sequence: CSATSGVGNQPQHF.

The chain is built from TRBV4-1 and TRBJ1-3; TRBD1 matches at 7 bases. J lost 4 bases, V lost 4 bases, and 13 bases had no gene match. This CDR3 region has 17 residues. Germline CDR1 MGHRA, CDR2 YSYEKL. The CDR3 here is CASSPLRQGRGGNTIYF. The CDR3 DNA follows: TGCGCCAGCAGCCCTCTGCGACAGGGAAGAGGAGGAAACACCATATATTTT.

The chain is built from TRBV4-1 and TRBJ1-2; 7 bases are a match to TRBD1. This CDR3 contains 16 residues. Per the germline V gene, CDR1 is MGHRA and CDR2 is YSYEKL. Losses at the gene ends were 2 bases for V and 8 bases for J; bases not matched to a gene: 14. CDR3 DNA sequence: TGCGCCAGCAGCCAAAGAGGGCTCAGGGGGGAGCACGGCTACACCTTC. As protein: CASSQRGLRGEHGYTF.

V is TRBV5-4 and J is TRBJ2-3; D possibly corresponds to TRBD1 (5 bases). The germline V gene encodes CDR1 SGHNT and CDR2 YYREEE (reference sequence). The ends were cut back, 4 bases at V and 0 bases at J, with 12 bases in the middle. CDR3 size: 15 residues. The CDR3 spells CASSRRGESTDTQYF. CDR3 coding DNA: TGTGCCAGCAGCCGAAGGGGCGAGAGCACAGATACGCAGTATTTT.

The chain recombines TRBV28 with TRBJ1-1; 7 bases agree with TRBD1. V was clipped by 6 bases and J by 0 bases; unmatched bases: 7. Germline CDR1 is MDHEN and CDR2 is SYDVKM. This CDR3 is built from 15 residues. The CDR3 coding sequence is TGTGCCAGCAGCCCGCCTACAGGGGTGAACACTGAAGCTTTCTTT. Its protein is CASSPPTGVNTEAFF.

This rearrangement joins TRBV7-2 to TRBJ1-2; 8 bases line up with TRBD1. CDR3 length equals 14 residues. Unmatched junction bases numbered 6, after V lost 5 bases and J lost 4 bases. The germline V gene has CDR1 SGHTA and CDR2 FQGNSA. This chain's CDR3 is CASSLRQGSYGYTF. The CDR3 region has the DNA TGTGCCAGCAGCCTCCGACAGGGGAGCTATGGCTACACCTTC.

The chain combines TRBV27 with TRBJ1-2, with 10 bases identical to TRBD1. Germline assignment: CDR1 MNHEY and CDR2 SMNVEV (reference sequence). V lost 5 bases, J lost 7 bases, and 10 bases stayed unmatched. The CDR3 has 15 residues. CDR3 sequence reads: CASSATLGQGGGYTF. CDR3 DNA sequence: TGTGCCAGCAGTGCGACCCTTGGACAGGGGGGTGGCTACACCTTC.

V gene TRBV5-4 combines with J gene TRBJ1-6, with 11 bases aligning to TRBD1. This CDR3 is 14 amino acids long. V lost 3 bases, J lost 13 bases, and 6 bases stayed unmatched. CDR1 SGHNT and CDR2 YYREEE come from the germline V gene (reference sequence). This chain's CDR3 is CASSYGQGARPLHF. CDR3 coding DNA: TGTGCCAGCAGCTACGGACAGGGGGCGCGGCCCCTCCACTTT. Supplemented by reference TRBV5-4 and TRBJ1-6, the full variable domain reads ETGVTQSPTHLIKTRGQQVTLRCSSQSGHNTVSWYQQALGQGPQFIFQYYREEENGRGNFPPRFSGLQFPNYSSELNVNALELDDSALYLCASSYGQGARPLHFGNGTRLTVT.

In DNA, the CDR3 is TGTGCCAGCAGCTTAGATCTGGGACAGGGTAAGAATGAGCAGTTCTTC. This sequence encodes CASSLDLGQGKNEQFF. The rearrangement links TRBV11-2 to TRBJ2-1, with 9 bases identical to TRBD1. CDR1 and CDR2 (germline): SGHAT, FQNNGV. CDR3 length: 16 amino acids. The V and J ends lost 0 bases and 7 bases, in that order; junction bases with no gene match: 7.

The chain carries TRBV29-1 and TRBJ1-2, with TRBD1 matching 7 bases. CDR1 SQVTM and CDR2 ANQGSEA come from the germline V gene. The V segment lost 8 bases and the J segment 8 bases; nucleotides outside the gene matches: 14. The CDR3 spans 13 residues. As DNA, the CDR3 is TGCAGCATCTATGACAGGGACGGAAGGGGCTACACCTTC. Encoded protein: CSIYDRDGRGYTF.

The chain uses TRBV3-1 (or the pseudogene TRBV3-2) and TRBJ2-5, with 11 bases aligning to TRBD1. The CDR3 is made up of 16 amino acids. CDR1 LGHDT and CDR2 YNNKEL come from the germline V gene (reference sequence). V shed 3 bases and J 1 base; nucleotides not matched to a gene: 4. Written as DNA, the CDR3 is TGTGCCAGCAGCCACTCCGGGACAGGGGGCCAAGAGACCCAGTACTTC. This translates into CASSHSGTGGQETQYF.

This sequence joins TRBV28 and TRBJ2-3; the D gene is possibly TRBD1 (6 bases). The CDR3 is made up of 16 amino acids. Germline CDR1 reads MDHEN; CDR2 reads SYDVKM. Trimming left V 3 bases short and J 7 bases short, with 20 bases between. This CDR3 reads CASSLGTLNILNTQYF. As DNA, the CDR3 is TGTGCCAGCAGTTTGGGGACACTAAATATTCTAAATACGCAGTATTTT.

V and J are TRBV2 and TRBJ2-7; TRBD1 is a possible D gene (6 bases). CDR3 length: 14 residues. The germline V and J ends were trimmed by 7 bases and 2 bases, with 15 bases remaining between them. Germline assignment: CDR1 SNHLY and CDR2 FYNNEI. The CDR3 spells CASNYRVTTYEQYF. Here the CDR3 DNA reads TGTGCCAGCAATTACAGGGTCACAACCTACGAGCAGTACTTC.

This clone was observed a single time. The chain recombines TRBV3-1 (or the pseudogene TRBV3-2) with TRBJ1-1, with 7 bases aligning to TRBD1. The CDR3 is 15 residues long. Germline V gene sequence: CDR1 LGHDT, CDR2 YNNKEL (reference sequence). After removal of 5 bases from V and 3 bases from J, the junction contained 9 bases not matched to a gene. The CDR3 here is CASSDFSGTDTEAFF. Here the CDR3 DNA reads TGTGCCAGCAGCGATTTCTCCGGGACAGACACTGAAGCTTTCTTT.

This clone occurred once. The identical CDR3 is also encoded by other nucleotide sequences in the sample. The chain employs TRBV5-1 and TRBJ2-3; no reliable D call. Trimming cost V 0 bases and J 5 bases, with 4 bases left between them. Germline loops: CDR1 SGHRS, CDR2 YFSETQ. The CDR3 contains 12 residues. CDR3 loop: CASSLAGDTQYF. The CDR3 bases are TGCGCCAGCAGCTTGGCAGGAGATACGCAGTATTTT.

This clone was seen a few times. The chain joins TRBV13 to TRBJ1-2; D uncertain. Between the trimmed V and J ends, which lost 5 bases and 8 bases, there was a span of 9 bases. There are 11 residues in the CDR3. The germline V gene encodes CDR1 PRHDT and CDR2 FYEKMQ (reference sequence). The chain's CDR3 is CASSRNGGYTF. The CDR3 nucleotides read TGTGCCAGCAGCAGGAACGGGGGCTACACCTTC.

This clone was found many times. The chain has TRBV27 and TRBJ2-3; 14 bases align to TRBD2. V was pared by 5 bases and J by 3 bases, with 10 bases of the junction left unmatched. From germline, CDR1 is MNHEY and CDR2 SMNVEV (reference sequence). The CDR3 spans 18 residues. The CDR3 nucleotides read TGTGCCAGCAGTCCCCTCGCTGGGACTAGCGGGGGTACAGATACGCAGTATTTT. Translating gives CASSPLAGTSGGTDTQYF.

The genes are TRBV7-2 and TRBJ1-2, with 7 bases aligning to TRBD1. The CDR3 is 15 residues long. After removal of 5 bases from V and 8 bases from J, the junction contained 14 bases not matched to a gene. Per the germline V gene, CDR1 is SGHTA and CDR2 is FQGNSA. CDR3 coding DNA: TGTGCCAGCAGCCCACAGCGAATAGGGGGCGGAGGCTACACCTTC. This gives the protein CASSPQRIGGGGYTF.

This chain connects TRBV10-3 to TRBJ2-7, with D possibly being TRBD1 (6 bases). Deletions cut 4 bases from V and 0 bases from J, with 13 bases between. Germline CDR1 is ENHRY and CDR2 is SYGVKD. The CDR3 is 15 residues long. The CDR3 region has the DNA TGTGCCATCAGTGTTGCAGGGGCCGGCTCCTACGAGCAGTACTTC. This codes for CAISVAGAGSYEQYF.

The chain uses TRBV6-5 and TRBJ1-1, with 8 bases that match TRBD1. The trim removed 8 bases at V and 0 bases at J, leaving 5 bases unmatched. This CDR3 is 14 amino acids long. CDR1 is MNHEY, CDR2 SVGAGI, per germline. The CDR3: CASGDRPMNTEAFF. The CDR3 nucleotides read TGTGCCAGCGGGGACAGGCCAATGAACACTGAAGCTTTCTTT.

The chain carries TRBV5-1 and TRBJ2-2, with TRBD2 matching over 15 bases. V lost 4 bases and J lost 0; bases outside the gene matches: 13. Germline V gives CDR1 SGHRS, CDR2 YFSETQ. This CDR3 spans 21 amino acids. CDR3 loop: CASSPPGTSGGSYANTGELFF. CDR3 DNA: TGCGCCAGCAGCCCACCCGGGACTAGCGGGGGGTCCTACGCGAACACCGGGGAGCTGTTTTTT.

This CDR3 reads CASSGGASLNTEAFF. In DNA form, the CDR3 reads TGCGCCAGCAGCGGGGGGGCGAGCCTGAACACTGAAGCTTTCTTT. The genes are TRBV10-1 and TRBJ1-1, with D maybe TRBD1 (6 bases). Per the germline V gene, CDR1 is WNHNN and CDR2 is SYGVQD (reference sequence). Trimming removed 6 bases from V and 0 bases from J, with 14 bases in between. This CDR3 has 15 amino acids.

The rearrangement joins TRBV3-1 (or the pseudogene TRBV3-2) to TRBJ2-1; no reliable D call. V lost 3 bases to trimming and J lost 9 bases, with 12 bases between them. Germline CDR1 is LGHDT and CDR2 is YNNKEL (reference sequence). There are 13 residues in the CDR3. The CDR3 DNA reads TGTGCCAGCAGCCAGATTAGATCGGGTGAGCAGTTCTTC. This codes for CASSQIRSGEQFF.